A selection of T cell receptor beta chains follows, all from one sample in a study of blood T cell repertoires in COVID-19. Here immunoSEQ multiplex PCR was the method, and the copy in TCRdb shows in-frame clones only, minus some. This table holds approximately 260,000 clones, 70% to 90% found once. The specimen was peripheral blood. The receptors come from a woman aged 35 to 49 who had recovered from COVID-19. Both conserved end residues are part of each CDR3. Each record gives: J gene, V gene, CDR3 protein.

TRBJ2-2	TRBV15	CATSTLAAGGGELFF
TRBJ1-1	TRBV7-6	CASSLVTGLNTEAFF
TRBJ1-6	TRBV9	CASSATSNSPLHF
TRBJ1-2	TRBV5-5	CASSLDSPNYGYTF
TRBJ1-3	TRBV5-1	CASREGGRGNTIYF
TRBJ1-1	TRBV7-8	CASRSQGAANTEAFF
TRBJ2-1	TRBV7-2	CASSLSGTGVYNEQFF
TRBJ1-2	TRBV21-1	CASTPGTGDTNYGYTF
TRBJ2-1	TRBV29-1	CSVGTSGGYNEQFF
TRBJ1-5	TRBV7-8	CASSNTGRNQPQHF
TRBJ2-6	TRBV5-8	CASSPGGSGANVLTF
TRBJ2-2	TRBV5-1	CASSLAGSSTGELFF
TRBJ1-1	TRBV9	CASSGQGNTEAFF
TRBJ1-6	TRBV12-5	CASGLISAYNSPLHF
TRBJ2-2	TRBV18	CASSPGRQVNTGELFF
TRBJ1-5	TRBV12-5	CASGLITPGTGVLSNQPQHF
TRBJ2-5	TRBV28	CASSSRWETQYF
TRBJ1-4	TRBV19	CASSIARFGGNEKLFF
TRBJ1-5	TRBV24-1	CATSDPRDRGRGGNQPQHF
TRBJ1-2	TRBV6-6	CASSSSTGGNYGYTF
TRBJ2-4	TRBV5-1	CASSRGPSGGAAAKNIQYF
TRBJ2-1	TRBV3-1/TRBV3-2	CASSQRTGGSGEQFF
TRBJ2-5	TRBV30	CAWSVRGGVWRETQYF
TRBJ2-1	TRBV6-5	CASTGNYNEQFF
TRBJ1-2	TRBV19	CASSRLNQGGSLTRGYTF
TRBJ2-1	TRBV19	CASSMEGGTYNEQFF
TRBJ2-1	TRBV5-1	CASSWHGQGGGNEQFF